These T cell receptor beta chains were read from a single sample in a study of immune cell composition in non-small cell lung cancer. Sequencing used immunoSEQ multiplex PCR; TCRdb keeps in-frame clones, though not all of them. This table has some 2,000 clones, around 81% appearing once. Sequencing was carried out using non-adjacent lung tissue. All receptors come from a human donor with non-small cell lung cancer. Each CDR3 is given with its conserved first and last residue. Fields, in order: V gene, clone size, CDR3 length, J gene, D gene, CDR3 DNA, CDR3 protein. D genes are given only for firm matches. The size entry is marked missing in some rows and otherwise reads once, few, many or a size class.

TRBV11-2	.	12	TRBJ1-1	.	TGTGCCAGCAGCAGGACACGGCTTGAAGCTTTCTTT	CASSRTRLEAFF
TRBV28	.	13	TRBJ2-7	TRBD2	TGTGCCAGCGGGAGGCGGGGGGTCTACGAGCAGTACTTC	CASGRRGVYEQYF
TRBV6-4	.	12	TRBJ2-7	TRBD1	TGTGCCAACCGACAGGGTTTATACGAGCAGTACTTC	CANRQGLYEQYF
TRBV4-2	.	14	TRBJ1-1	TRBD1	TGTGCCAGCAGCCATGGGACAGGGAACACTGAAGCTTTCTTT	CASSHGTGNTEAFF
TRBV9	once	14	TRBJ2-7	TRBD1	TGTGCCAGCAGCGCCCGGACAGGAGGAGACGAGCAGTACTTC	CASSARTGGDEQYF
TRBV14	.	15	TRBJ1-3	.	TGTGCCAGCAGCCTCCGGGGGTACTCTGGAAACACCATATATTTT	CASSLRGYSGNTIYF
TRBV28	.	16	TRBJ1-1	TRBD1	TGTGCCAGCAGTCCGGACAGGGGGCCCCTAACACCCCAAGCTTTCTTT	CASSPDRGPLTPQAFF
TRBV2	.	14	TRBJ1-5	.	TGTGCCAGCAGTGTGCAGGGGACCGGTCAGCCCCAGCATTTT	CASSVQGTGQPQHF
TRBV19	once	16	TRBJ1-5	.	TGTGCCAGTAGTATATTCTGGGACAAAACCAATCAGCCCCAGCATTTT	CASSIFWDKTNQPQHF
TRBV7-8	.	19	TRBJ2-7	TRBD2	TGTGCCAGCACCCTCGGGGGACTAGCGGGAGGGCCGAGGTCGGACGAGCAGTACTTC	CASTLGGLAGGPRSDEQYF
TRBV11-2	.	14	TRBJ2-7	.	TGTGCCAGCAGCTTGGGGCTAGGGGGCTACGAGCAGTACTTC	CASSLGLGGYEQYF
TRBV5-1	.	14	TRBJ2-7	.	TGCGCCAGCAGATCTGGGCGGCGGGTCTACGAGCAGTACTTC	CASRSGRRVYEQYF
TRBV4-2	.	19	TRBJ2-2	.	TGTGCCAGCAGCCAAGGATCTGGGACGGCAGGGGCGAACACCGGGGAGCTGTTTTTT	CASSQGSGTAGANTGELFF
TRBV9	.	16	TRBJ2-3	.	TGTGCCAGCAGCCATGGGGGGGGCGGTGTGGCAGATACGCAGTATTTT	CASSHGGGGVADTQYF
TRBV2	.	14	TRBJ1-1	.	TGTGCCAGCAGCCCCTCTTATTCGAACACTGAAGCTTTCTTT	CASSPSYSNTEAFF
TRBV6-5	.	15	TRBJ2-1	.	TGTGCCAGCGGCGGTAGCTCCGGCTCCTACAATGAGCAGTTCTTC	CASGGSSGSYNEQFF
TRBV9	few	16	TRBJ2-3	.	TGTGCCAGCACCCCGTCGGGTAGCCGAGTTACAGATACGCAGTATTTT	CASTPSGSRVTDTQYF